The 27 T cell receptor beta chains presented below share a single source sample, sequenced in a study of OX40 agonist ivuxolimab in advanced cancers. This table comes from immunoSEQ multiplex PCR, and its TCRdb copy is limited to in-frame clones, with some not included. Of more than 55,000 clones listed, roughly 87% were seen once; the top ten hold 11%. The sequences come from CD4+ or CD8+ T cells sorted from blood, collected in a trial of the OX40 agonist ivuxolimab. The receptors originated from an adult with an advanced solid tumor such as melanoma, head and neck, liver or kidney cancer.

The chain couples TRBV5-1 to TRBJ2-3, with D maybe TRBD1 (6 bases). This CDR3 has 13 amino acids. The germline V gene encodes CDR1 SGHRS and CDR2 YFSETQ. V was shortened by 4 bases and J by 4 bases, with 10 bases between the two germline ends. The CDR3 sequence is CASSRRQADTQYF. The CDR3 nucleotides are TGCGCCAGCAGCAGAAGACAGGCAGATACGCAGTATTTT.

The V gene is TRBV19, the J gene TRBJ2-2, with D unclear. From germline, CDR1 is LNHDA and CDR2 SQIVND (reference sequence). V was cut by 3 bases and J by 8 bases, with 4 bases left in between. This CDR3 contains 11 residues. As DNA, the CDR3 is TGTGCCAGTAGTATTGGGGGGGAGCTGTTTTTT. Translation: CASSIGGELFF.

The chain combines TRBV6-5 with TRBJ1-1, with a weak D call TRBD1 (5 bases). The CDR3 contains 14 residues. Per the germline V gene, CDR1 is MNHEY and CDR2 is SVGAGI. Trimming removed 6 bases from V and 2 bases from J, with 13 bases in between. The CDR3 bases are TGTGCCAGCAGGCCCGGGACGGGAAACACTGAAGCTTTCTTT. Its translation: CASRPGTGNTEAFF.

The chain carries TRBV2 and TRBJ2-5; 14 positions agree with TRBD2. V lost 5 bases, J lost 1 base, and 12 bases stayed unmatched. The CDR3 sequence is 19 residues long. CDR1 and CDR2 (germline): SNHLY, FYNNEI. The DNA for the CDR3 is TGTGCCAGCAGTCATACTCCGGGACTAGCGGGAGAGGGCCAAGAGACCCAGTACTTC. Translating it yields CASSHTPGLAGEGQETQYF.

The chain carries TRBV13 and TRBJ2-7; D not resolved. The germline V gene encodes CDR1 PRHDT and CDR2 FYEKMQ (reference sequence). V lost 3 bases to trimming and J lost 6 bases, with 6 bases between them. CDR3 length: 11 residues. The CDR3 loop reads CASSFGREQYF. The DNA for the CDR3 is TGTGCCAGCAGCTTCGGCCGCGAGCAGTACTTC.

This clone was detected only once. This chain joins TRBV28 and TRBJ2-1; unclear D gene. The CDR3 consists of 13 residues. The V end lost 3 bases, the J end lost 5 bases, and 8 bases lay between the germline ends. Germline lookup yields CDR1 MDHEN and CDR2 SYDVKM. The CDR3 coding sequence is TGTGCCAGCAGTTTTGTAGGGCACAATGAGCAGTTCTTC. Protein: CASSFVGHNEQFF.

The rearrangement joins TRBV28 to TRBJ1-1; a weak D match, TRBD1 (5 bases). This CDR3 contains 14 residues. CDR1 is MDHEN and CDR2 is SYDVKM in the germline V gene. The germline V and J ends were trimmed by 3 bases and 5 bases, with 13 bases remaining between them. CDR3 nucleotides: TGTGCCAGCAGTTTCTCGGGGGTTGATACTGAAGCTTTCTTT. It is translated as CASSFSGVDTEAFF. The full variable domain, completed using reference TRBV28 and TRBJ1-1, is DVKVTQSSRYLVKRTGEKVFLECVQDMDHENMFWYRQDPGLGLRLIYFSYDVKMKEKGDIPEGYSVSREKKERFSLILESASTNQTSMYLCASSFSGVDTEAFFGQGTRLTVV.

The CDR3 spells CASRTGEIGEQYF. CDR3 DNA: TGTGCCAGCAGAACGGGGGAAATTGGGGAGCAGTACTTC. This chain uses TRBV25-1 with TRBJ2-7, with a weak D call TRBD2 (6 bases). The CDR3 loop spans 13 amino acids. The germline V and J ends were trimmed by 6 bases and 7 bases, with 16 bases remaining between them. The germline V gene encodes CDR1 MGHDK and CDR2 SYGVNS.

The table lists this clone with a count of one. CDR3: CASSITGTSVPGLQNNEQFF. CDR3 nucleotide sequence: TGTGCCAGTAGTATTACCGGGACTAGCGTGCCCGGACTGCAGAACAATGAGCAGTTCTTC. This chain joins TRBV19 and TRBJ2-1; 10 bases match TRBD2. The CDR3 has 20 residues. Germline CDR1 is LNHDA and CDR2 is SQIVND (reference sequence). Trimming at V came to 3 bases and at J to 5 bases, leaving 19 bases not matched to a gene.

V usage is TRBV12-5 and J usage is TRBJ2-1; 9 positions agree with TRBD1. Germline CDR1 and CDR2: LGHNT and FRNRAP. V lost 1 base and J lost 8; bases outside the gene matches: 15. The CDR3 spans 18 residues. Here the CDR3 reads CASGLAIFPGTGRDEQFF. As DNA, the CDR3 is TGTGCTAGTGGTTTGGCAATCTTTCCCGGGACAGGGAGGGATGAGCAGTTCTTC.

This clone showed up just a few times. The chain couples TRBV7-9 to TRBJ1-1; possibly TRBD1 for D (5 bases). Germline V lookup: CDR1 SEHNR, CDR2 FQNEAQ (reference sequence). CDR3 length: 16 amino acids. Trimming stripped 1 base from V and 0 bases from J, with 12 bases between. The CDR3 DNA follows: TGTGCCAGCAGCTTAGGGGGGATAGGACTGAACACTGAAGCTTTCTTT. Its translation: CASSLGGIGLNTEAFF. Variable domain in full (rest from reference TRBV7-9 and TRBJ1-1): DTGVSQNPRHKITKRGQNVTFRCDPISEHNRLYWYRQTLGQGPEFLTYFQNEAQLEKSRLLSDRFSAERPKGSFSTLEIQRTEQGDSAMYLCASSLGGIGLNTEAFFGQGTRLTVV.

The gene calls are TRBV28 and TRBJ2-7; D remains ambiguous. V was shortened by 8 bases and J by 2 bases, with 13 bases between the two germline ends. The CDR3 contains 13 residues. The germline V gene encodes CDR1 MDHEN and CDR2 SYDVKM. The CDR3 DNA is TGTGCCAGCCTCCCGACCACAACCTACGAGCAGTACTTC. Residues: CASLPTTTYEQYF.

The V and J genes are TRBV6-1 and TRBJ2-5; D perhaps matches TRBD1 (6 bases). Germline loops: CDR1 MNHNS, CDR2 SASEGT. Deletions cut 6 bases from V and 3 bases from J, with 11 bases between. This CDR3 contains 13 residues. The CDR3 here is CASRPGHEETQYF. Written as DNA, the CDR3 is TGTGCCAGCAGGCCGGGACACGAAGAGACCCAGTACTTC.

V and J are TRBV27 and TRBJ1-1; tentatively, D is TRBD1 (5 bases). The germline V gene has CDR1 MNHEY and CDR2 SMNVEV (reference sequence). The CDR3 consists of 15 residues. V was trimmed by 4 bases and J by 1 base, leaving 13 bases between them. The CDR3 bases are TGTGCCAGCAGTTCCCTTGTAGGGACGAACACTGAAGCTTTCTTT. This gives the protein CASSSLVGTNTEAFF.

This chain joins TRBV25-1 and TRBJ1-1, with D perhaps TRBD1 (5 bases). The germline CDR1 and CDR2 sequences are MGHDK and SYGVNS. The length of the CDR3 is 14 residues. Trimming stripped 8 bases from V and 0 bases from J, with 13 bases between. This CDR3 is CASFGAGMNTEAFF. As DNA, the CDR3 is TGTGCCAGCTTTGGGGCAGGGATGAACACTGAAGCTTTCTTT.

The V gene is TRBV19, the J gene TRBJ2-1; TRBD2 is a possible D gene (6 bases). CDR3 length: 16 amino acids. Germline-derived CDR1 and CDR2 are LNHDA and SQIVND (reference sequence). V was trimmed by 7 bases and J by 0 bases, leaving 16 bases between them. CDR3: CASNLATESSYNEQFF. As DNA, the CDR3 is TGTGCCAGTAACCTAGCGACCGAAAGCTCCTACAATGAGCAGTTCTTC.

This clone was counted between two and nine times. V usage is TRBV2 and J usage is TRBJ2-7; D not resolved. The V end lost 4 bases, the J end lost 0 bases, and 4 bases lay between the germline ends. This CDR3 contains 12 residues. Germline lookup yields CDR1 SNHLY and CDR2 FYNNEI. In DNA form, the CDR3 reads TGTGCCAGCAGTGCAAGCTCCTACGAGCAGTACGTC. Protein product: CASSASSYEQYV.

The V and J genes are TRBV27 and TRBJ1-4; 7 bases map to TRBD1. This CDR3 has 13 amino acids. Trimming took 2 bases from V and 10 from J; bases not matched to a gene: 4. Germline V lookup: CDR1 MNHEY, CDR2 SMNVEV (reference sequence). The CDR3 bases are TGTGCCAGCAGTTTACGACAGGGTTCAAAACTGTTTTTT. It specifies CASSLRQGSKLFF.

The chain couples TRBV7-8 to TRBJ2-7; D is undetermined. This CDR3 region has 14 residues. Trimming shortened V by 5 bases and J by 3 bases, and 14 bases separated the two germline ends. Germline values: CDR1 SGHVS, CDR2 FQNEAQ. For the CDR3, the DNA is TGTGCCAGCAGCCCTCGGACCAGCAACTACGAGCAGTACGTC. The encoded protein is CASSPRTSNYEQYV.

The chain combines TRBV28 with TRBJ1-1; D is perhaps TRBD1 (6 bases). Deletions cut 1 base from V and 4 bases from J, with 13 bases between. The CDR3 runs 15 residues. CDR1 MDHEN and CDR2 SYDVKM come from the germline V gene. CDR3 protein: CASSLLSAGVTEAFF. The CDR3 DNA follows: TGTGCCAGCAGTTTATTATCCGCAGGGGTCACTGAAGCTTTCTTT.

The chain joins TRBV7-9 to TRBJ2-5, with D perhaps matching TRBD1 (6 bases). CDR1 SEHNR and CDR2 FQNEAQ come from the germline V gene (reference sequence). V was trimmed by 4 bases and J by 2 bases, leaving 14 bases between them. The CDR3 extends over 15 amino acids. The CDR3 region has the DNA TGTGCCAGCAGCTCCCCAGACAGGAGACAAGAGACCCAGTACTTC. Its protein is CASSSPDRRQETQYF.

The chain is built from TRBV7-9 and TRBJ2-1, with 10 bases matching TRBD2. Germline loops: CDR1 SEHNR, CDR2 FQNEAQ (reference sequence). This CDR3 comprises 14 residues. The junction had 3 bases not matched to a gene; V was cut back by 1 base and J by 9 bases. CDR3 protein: CASSLGTSGPEQFF. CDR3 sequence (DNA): TGTGCCAGCAGCTTAGGGACTAGCGGTCCTGAGCAGTTCTTC.

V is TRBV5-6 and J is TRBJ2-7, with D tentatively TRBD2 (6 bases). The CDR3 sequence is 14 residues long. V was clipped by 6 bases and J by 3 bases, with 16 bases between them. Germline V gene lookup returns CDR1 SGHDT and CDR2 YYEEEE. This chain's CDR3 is CASTMGGVNYEQYF. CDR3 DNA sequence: TGTGCCAGCACCATGGGCGGGGTAAACTACGAGCAGTACTTC.

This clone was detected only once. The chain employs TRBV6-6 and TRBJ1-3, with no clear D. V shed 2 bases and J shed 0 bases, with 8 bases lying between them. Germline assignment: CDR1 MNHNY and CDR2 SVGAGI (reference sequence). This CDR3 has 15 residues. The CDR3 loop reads CASSYPDYSGNTIYF. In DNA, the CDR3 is TGTGCCAGCAGTTACCCCGACTACTCTGGAAACACCATATATTTT.

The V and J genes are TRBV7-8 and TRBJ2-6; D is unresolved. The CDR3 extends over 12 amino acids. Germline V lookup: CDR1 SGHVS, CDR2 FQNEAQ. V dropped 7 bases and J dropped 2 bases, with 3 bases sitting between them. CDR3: CASTTGANVLTF. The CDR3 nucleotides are TGTGCCAGCACTACTGGGGCCAACGTCCTGACTTTC.

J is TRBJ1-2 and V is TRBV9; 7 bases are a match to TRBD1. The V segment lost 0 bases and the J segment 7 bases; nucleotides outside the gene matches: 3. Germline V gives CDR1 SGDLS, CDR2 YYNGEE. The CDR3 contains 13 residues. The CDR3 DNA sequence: TGTGCCAGCAGCGTAGGGACAGGCGGTGGCTACACCTTC. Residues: CASSVGTGGGYTF.

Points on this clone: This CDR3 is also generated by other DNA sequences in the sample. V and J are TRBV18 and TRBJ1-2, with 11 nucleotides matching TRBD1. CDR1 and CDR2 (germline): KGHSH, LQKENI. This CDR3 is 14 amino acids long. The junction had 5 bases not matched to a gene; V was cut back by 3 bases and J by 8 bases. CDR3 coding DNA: TGTGCCAGCTCACCGGGACAGGGGGGTCTCGGCTACACCTTC. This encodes CASSPGQGGLGYTF.